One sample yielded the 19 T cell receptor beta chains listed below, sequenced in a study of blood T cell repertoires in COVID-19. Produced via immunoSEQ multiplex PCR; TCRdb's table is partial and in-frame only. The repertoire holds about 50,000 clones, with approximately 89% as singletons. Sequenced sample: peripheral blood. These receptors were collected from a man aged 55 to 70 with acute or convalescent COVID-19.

DNA for the CDR3: TGCGCCAGCTTCGGCGGACCCGGACTGAATGGAGGGGCATCCTACGAGCAGTACTTC. Its protein is CASFGGPGLNGGASYEQYF. The chain employs TRBV5-1 and TRBJ2-7, with a weak D call TRBD2 (6 bases). V was shortened by 7 bases and J by 1 base, with 30 bases between the two germline ends. The CDR3 covers 19 residues. Germline CDR1 reads SGHRS; CDR2 reads YFSETQ.

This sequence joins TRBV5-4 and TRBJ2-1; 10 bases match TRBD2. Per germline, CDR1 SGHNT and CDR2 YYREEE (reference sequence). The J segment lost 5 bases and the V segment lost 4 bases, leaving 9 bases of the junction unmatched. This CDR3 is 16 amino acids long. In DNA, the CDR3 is TGTGCCAGCAGCCCACTAACTAGCGGGGCGCACAATGAGCAGTTCTTC. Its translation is CASSPLTSGAHNEQFF.

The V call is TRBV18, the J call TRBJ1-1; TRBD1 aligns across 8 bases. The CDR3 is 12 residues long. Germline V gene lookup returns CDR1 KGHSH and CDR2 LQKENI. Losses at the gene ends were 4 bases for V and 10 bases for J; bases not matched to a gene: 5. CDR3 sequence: CASSLGQGPAFF. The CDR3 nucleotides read TGTGCCAGCTCACTCGGACAGGGTCCAGCTTTCTTT.

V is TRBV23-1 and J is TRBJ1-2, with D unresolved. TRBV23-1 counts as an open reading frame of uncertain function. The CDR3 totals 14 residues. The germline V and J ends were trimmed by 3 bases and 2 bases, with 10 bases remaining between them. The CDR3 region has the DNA TGCGCCAGCAGTCAGCCGACTTTAAACTATGGCTACACCTTC. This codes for CASSQPTLNYGYTF.

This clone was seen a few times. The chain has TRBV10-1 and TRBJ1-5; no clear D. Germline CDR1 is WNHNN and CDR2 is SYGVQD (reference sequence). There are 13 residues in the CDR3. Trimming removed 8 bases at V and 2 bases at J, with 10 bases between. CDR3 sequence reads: CASPFCGNQPQHF. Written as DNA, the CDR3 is TGCGCCAGCCCATTCTGCGGCAATCAGCCCCAGCATTTT.

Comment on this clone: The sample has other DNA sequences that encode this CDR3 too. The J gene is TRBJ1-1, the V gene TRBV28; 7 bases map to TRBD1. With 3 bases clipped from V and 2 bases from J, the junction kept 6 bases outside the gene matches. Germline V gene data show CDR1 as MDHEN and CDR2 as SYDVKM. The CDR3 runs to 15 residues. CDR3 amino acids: CASSFKGGGNTEAFF. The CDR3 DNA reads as TGTGCCAGCAGTTTTAAAGGGGGCGGTAACACTGAAGCTTTCTTT.

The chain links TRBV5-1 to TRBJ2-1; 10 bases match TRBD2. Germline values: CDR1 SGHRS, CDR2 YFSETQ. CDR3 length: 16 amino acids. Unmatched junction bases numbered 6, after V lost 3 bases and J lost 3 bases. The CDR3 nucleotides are TGCGCCAGCAGCTCAGCTAGCGGGAGTATCTACAATGAGCAGTTCTTC. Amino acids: CASSSASGSIYNEQFF.

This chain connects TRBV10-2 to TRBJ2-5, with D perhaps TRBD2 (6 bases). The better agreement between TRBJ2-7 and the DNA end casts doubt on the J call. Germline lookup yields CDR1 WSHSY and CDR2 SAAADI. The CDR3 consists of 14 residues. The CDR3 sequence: CASSSGLDSYEQYF. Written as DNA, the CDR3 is TGCGCCAGCAGCTCGGGACTGGACTCCTACGAGCAGTACTTC.

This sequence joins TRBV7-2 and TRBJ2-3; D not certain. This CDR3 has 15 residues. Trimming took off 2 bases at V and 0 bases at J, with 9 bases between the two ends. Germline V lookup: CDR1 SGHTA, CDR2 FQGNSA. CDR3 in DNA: TGTGCCAGCAGCTTACAGGTCACTAGCACAGATACGCAGTATTTT. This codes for CASSLQVTSTDTQYF.

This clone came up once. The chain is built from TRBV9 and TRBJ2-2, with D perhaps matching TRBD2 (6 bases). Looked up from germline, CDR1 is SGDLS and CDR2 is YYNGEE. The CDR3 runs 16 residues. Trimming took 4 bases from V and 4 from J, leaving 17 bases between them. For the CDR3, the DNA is TGTGCCAGCAGCCCGGGAGAAGGGAGAGGCACCGGGGAGCTGTTTTTT. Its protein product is CASSPGEGRGTGELFF. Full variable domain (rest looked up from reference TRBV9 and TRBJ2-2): DSGVTQTPKHLITATGQRVTLRCSPRSGDLSVYWYQQSLDQGLQFLIQYYNGEERAKGNILERFSAQQFPDLHSELNLSSLELGDSALYFCASSPGEGRGTGELFFGEGSRLTVL.

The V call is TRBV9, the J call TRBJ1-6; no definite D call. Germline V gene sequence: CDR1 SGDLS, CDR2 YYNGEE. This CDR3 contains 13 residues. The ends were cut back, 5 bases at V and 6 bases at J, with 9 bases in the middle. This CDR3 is CASRRSPNSPLHF. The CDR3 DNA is TGTGCCAGCAGGCGGAGCCCTAATTCACCCCTCCACTTT.

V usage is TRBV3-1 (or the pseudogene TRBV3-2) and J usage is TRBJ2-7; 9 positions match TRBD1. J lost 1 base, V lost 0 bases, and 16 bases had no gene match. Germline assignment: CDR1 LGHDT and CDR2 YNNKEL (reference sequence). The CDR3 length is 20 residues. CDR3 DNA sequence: TGTGCCAGCAGCCAAGAGGACAGGGGCGCGGTAGCGGCACCTTCCTACGAGCAGTACTTC. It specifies CASSQEDRGAVAAPSYEQYF.

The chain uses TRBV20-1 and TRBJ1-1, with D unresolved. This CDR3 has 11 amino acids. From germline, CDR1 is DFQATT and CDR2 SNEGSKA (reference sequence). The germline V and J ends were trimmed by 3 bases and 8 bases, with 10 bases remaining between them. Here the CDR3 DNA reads TGCAGTGCTAGCCCTCGGGGAGAAGCTTTCTTT. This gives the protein CSASPRGEAFF.

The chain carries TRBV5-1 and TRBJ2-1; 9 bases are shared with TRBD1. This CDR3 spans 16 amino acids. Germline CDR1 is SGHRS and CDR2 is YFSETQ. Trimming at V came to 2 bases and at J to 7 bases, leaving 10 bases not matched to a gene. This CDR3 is CASSFLPGQGRNEQFF. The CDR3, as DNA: TGCGCCAGCAGCTTTCTGCCGGGACAGGGAAGGAATGAGCAGTTCTTC.

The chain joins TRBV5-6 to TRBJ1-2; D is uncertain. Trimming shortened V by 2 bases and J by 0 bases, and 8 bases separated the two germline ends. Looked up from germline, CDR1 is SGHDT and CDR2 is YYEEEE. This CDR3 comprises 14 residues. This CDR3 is CASSFPVANYGYTF. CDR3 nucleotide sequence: TGTGCCAGCAGCTTCCCGGTAGCTAACTATGGCTACACCTTC.

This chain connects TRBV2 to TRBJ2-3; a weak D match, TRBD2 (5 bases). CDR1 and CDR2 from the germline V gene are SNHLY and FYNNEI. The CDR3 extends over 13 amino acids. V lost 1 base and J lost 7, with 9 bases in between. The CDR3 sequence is CASSEGRSNTQYF. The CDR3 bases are TGTGCCAGCAGTGAAGGGAGGAGTAATACGCAGTATTTT.

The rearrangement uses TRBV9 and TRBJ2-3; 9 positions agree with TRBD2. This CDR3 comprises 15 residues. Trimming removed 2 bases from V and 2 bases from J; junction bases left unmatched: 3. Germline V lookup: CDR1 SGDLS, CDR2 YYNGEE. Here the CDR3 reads CASSVLAGITDTQYF. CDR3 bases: TGTGCCAGCAGCGTGCTAGCGGGAATCACAGATACGCAGTATTTT.

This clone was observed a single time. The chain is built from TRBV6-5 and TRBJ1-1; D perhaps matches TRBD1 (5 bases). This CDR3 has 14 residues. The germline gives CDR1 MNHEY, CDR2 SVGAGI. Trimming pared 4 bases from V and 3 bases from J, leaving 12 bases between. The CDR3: CASSSLGGDTEAFF. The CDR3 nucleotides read TGTGCCAGCAGTTCTCTTGGGGGGGACACTGAAGCTTTCTTT.

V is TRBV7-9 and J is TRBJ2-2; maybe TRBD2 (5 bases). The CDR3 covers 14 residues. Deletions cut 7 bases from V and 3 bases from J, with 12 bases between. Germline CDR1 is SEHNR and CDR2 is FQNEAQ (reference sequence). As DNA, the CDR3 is TGTGCCAGCAACCAACAGAGGGACACCGGGGAGCTGTTTTTT. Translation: CASNQQRDTGELFF.